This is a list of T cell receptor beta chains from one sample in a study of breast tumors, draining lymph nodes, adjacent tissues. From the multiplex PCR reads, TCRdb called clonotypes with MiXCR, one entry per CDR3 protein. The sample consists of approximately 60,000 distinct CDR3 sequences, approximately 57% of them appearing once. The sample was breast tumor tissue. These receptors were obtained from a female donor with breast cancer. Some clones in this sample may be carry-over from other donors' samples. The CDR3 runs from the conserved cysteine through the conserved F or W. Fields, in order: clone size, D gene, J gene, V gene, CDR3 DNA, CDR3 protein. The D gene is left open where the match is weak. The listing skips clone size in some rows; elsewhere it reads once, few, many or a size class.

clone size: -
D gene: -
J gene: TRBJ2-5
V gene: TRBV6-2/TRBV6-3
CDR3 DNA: TGTGCCAGCAGTTACTCCCCCGGGCTCCAAGAGACCCAGTACTTC
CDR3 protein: CASSYSPGLQETQYF

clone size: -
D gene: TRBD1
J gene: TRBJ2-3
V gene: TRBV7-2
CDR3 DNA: TGTGCCAGCAGCGTGGGGGCCGGGACAGCCTCCTACAATGAGCAGTATTTT
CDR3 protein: CASSVGAGTASYNEQYF

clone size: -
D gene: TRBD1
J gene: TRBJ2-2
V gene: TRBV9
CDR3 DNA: TGTGCCAGCAGCGTAACAGGGGGCGGCACCGGGGAGCTGTTTTTT
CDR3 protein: CASSVTGGGTGELFF

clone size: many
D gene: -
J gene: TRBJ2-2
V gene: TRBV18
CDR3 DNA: TGTGCCAGCTCACCGTTTAGGGGCCCCGACACCGGGGAGCTGTTTTTT
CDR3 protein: CASSPFRGPDTGELFF

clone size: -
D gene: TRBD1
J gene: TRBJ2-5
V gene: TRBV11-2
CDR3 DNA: TGTGCCAGCAGCTTCAGGACAGGGCAACAAGAGACCCAGTACTTC
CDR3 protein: CASSFRTGQQETQYF

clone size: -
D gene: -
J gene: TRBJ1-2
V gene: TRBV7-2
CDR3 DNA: TGTGCCAGCAGCTTAGAGGTTGGCTACACCTTC
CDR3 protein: CASSLEVGYTF

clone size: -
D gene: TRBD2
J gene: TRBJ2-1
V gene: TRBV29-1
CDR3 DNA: TGCAGCGTTACCGGGACTAGCTCCTACAATGAGCAGTTCTTC
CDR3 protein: CSVTGTSSYNEQFF

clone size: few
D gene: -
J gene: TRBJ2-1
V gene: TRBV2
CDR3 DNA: TGTGCCAGCAGTTTCCCCGGGGGCGGGAGCGTTTATGAGCAGTTCTTC
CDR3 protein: CASSFPGGGSVYEQFF

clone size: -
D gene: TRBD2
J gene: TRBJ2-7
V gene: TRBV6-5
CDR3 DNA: TGTGCCAGCAGTTCAACTAGCGGGAGACACGAGCAGTACTTC
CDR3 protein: CASSSTSGRHEQYF

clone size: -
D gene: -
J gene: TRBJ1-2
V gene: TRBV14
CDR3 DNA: TGTGCCAGCAGCCAAGTGGGGCAGGGTGGAGTAGATGGCTACACCTTC
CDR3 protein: CASSQVGQGGVDGYTF

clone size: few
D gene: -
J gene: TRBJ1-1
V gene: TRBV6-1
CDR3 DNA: TGTGCCAGCATAAAGGGGGGGCCGAACACTGAAGCTTTCTTT
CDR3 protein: CASIKGGPNTEAFF

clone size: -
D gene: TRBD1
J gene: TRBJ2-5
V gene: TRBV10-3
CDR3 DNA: TGTGCCATCAGTTCCGGGACAGGTGGAGAGACCCAGTACTTC
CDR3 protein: CAISSGTGGETQYF

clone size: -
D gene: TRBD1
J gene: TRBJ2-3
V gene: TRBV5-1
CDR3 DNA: TGCGCCAGCAGCTTGGATGGGACAGGGGGAGATACGCAGTATTTT
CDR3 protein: CASSLDGTGGDTQYF

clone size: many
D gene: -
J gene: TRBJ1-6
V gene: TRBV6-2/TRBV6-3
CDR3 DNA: TGTGCCAGCAGTTACGGGGTGAGGGTCGGTTCACCCCTCCACTTT
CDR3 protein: CASSYGVRVGSPLHF

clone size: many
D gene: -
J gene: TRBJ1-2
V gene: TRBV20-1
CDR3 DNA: TGCAGTGCTAGAGATCGGACGGCGGATTCTTTC
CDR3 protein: CSARDRTADSF

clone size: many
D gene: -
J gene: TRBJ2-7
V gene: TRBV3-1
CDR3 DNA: TGTGCCAGCAGCCCTCGCCGGAGGGGTCCCTACGAGCAGTACTTC
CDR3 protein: CASSPRRRGPYEQYF

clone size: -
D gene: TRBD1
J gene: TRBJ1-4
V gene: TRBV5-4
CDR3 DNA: TGTGCCAGCAGCACCCGACAGGGAAACAACGGAAAACTGTCTTTT
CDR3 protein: CASSTRQGNNGKLSF

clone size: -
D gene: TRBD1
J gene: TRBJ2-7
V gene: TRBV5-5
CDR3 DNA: TGTGCCAGCAGCCGCGGTAAAAGACAGGGGATCCAGCAGTACTTC
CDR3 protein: CASSRGKRQGIQQYF

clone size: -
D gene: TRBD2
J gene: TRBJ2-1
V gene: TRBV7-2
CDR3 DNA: TGTGTCAGCAGCCCCCGACTAGCGGGAGAGGACAGTGAGCAGTTCTTC
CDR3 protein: CVSSPRLAGEDSEQFF

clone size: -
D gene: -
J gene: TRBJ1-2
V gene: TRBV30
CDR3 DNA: TGTGCCTGGAGACTCCCCCCGGGGGGCTACACCTTC
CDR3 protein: CAWRLPPGGYTF

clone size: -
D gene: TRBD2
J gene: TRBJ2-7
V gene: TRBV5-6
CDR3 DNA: TGTGCCAGCAGCTTGATGGGGAGGGAAGGACGGGAGCAGTACTTC
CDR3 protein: CASSLMGREGREQYF

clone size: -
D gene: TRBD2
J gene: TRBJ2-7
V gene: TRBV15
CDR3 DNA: TGTGCCACCAGCAGAGATCGGCTAGCGGGAAACGAGCAGTACTTC
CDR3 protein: CATSRDRLAGNEQYF

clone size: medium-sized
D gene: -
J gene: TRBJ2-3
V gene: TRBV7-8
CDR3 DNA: TGTGCCAGCAGCATCAGAGGAGATACGCAGTATTTT
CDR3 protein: CASSIRGDTQYF

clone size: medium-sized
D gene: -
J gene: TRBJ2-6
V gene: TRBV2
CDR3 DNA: TGTGCCAGCAGCTCATCTAGACGGACCTCTGGGGCCAACGTCCTGACTTTC
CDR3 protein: CASSSSRRTSGANVLTF

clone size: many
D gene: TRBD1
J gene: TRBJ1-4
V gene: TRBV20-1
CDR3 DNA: TGCAGTGCTATCAAACAGGGACAGGGGAATGAAAAACTGTTTTTT
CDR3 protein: CSAIKQGQGNEKLFF

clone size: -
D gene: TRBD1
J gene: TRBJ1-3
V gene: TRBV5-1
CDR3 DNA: TGCGCCAGCAGCTTGAGTTGGACAGGGACTGGAAACACCATATATTTT
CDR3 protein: CASSLSWTGTGNTIYF

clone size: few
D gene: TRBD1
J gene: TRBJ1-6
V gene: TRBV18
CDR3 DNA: TGTGCCAGCTCACCCCGAGGGACAGGGGAACCGGATTCACCCCTCCACTTT
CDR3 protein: CASSPRGTGEPDSPLHF

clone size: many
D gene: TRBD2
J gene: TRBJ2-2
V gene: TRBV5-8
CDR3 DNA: TGTGCCAGCAGCCATCGGGGTAGCGGGTATACCGGGGAGCTGTTTTTT
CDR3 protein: CASSHRGSGYTGELFF

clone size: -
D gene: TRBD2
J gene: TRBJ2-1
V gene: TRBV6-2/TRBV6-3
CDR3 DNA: TGTGCCAGCAGTGGACAAGCGGGAGTAGTGGGCAATGAGCAGTTCTTC
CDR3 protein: CASSGQAGVVGNEQFF

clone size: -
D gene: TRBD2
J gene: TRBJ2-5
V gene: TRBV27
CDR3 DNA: TGTGCCAGCAAAAAAGCGGGAGTCCTGGAGGAGACCCAGTACTTC
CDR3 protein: CASKKAGVLEETQYF

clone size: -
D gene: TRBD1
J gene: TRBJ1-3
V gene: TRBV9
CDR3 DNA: TGTGCCAGCAGCGTAGACTTCGGGACAGGGGCTGGAAACACCATATATTTT
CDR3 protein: CASSVDFGTGAGNTIYF

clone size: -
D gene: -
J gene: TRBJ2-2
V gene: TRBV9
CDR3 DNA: TGTGCCAGCAGCGTCACCGGGGAGCTGTTTTTT
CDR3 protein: CASSVTGELFF

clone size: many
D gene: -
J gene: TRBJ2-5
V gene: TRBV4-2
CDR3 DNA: TGTGCCAGCAGCCAAGATGGTACCACAGGGAGTCACGAGACCCAGTACTTC
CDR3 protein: CASSQDGTTGSHETQYF

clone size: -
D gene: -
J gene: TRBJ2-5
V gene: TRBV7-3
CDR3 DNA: TGTGCCAGCAGCCGTGCAGGAGAAGAGACCCAGTACTTC
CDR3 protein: CASSRAGEETQYF

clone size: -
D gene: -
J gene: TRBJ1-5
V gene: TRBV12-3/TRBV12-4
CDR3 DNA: TGTGCCAGCCGCCGCGGGCTTAGCAATCAGCCCCAGCATTTT
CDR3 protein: CASRRGLSNQPQHF

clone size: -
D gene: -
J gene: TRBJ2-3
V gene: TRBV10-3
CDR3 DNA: TGTGCCATCAGTGGGACCTCGAGTGGCACAGATACGCAGTATTTT
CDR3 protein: CAISGTSSGTDTQYF

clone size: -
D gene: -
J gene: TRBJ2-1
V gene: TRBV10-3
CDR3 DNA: TGTGCCATCAGTGAGTCTTGGCAGCATGAGCAGTTCTTC
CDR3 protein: CAISESWQHEQFF

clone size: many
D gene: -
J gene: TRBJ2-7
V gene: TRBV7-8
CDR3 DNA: TGTGCCAGCAGCTTAAAGCTAGCAGTAAACTACGATAGGGACTTC
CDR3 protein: CASSLKLAVNYDRDF

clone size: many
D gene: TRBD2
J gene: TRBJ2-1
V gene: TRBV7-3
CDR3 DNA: TGTGCCAGCAGCACCCAGACTAGCGGGAGATACAATGAGCAGTTCTTC
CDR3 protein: CASSTQTSGRYNEQFF

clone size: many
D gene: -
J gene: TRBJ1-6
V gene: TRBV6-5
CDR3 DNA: TGTGCCGGCAGTTCCGGGGGAATTATACCCCTCCACTTT
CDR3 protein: CAGSSGGIIPLHF

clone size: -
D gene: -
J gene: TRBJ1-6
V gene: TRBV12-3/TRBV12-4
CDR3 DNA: TGTGCCAGCAGTCCTCCCGGCAGTAATTCACCCCTCCACTTT
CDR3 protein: CASSPPGSNSPLHF

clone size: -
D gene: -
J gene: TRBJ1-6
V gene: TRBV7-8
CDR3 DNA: TGTGCCAGCAGCTTAGAGCACCAGTCACCCCTCCACTTT
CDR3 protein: CASSLEHQSPLHF

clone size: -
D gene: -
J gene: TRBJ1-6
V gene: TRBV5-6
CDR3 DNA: TGTGCCAGCAGTCCACCCCCAGCGGTCCGTTCGCCCCTCCACTTT
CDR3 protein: CASSPPPAVRSPLHF

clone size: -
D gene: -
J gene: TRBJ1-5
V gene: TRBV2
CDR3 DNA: TGTGCCAGCAGTGAAGCGTGGGGGAACAATCAGCCCCAGCATTTT
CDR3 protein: CASSEAWGNNQPQHF

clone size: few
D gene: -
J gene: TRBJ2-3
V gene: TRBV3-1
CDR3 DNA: TGTGCCAGCAGCCAAGACTCGGACAGCACAGATACGCAGTATTTT
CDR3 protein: CASSQDSDSTDTQYF

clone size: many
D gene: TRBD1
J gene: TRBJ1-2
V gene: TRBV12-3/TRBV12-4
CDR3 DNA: TGTGCCAGCAGCCCCGGGACAGGGGGCATCGACTATGGCTACACCTTC
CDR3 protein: CASSPGTGGIDYGYTF

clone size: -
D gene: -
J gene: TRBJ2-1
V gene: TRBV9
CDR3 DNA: TGTGCCAGCAGCAGCCGGAGAGGGGAGGCCTACAATGAGCAGTTCTTC
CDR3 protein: CASSSRRGEAYNEQFF

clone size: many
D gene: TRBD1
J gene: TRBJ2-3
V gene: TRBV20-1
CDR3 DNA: TGCAGTGCTAGAGGTGACAGGGTTGGGACAGATACGCAGTATTTT
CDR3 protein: CSARGDRVGTDTQYF

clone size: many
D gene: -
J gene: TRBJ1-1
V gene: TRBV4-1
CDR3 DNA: TGCGCCAGCAGCCAACCGATTATAAGCGGCACTGAAGCTTTCTTT
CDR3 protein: CASSQPIISGTEAFF

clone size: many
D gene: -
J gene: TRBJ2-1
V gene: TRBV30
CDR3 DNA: TGTGCCTGGACGCGGTTTTCGTCCTACAATGAGCAGTTCTTC
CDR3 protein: CAWTRFSSYNEQFF

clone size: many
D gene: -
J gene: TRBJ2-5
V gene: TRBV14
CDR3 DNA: TGTGCCAGCAGCCACGGGGGTCAACGGAGCGAGACCCAGTACTTC
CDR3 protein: CASSHGGQRSETQYF